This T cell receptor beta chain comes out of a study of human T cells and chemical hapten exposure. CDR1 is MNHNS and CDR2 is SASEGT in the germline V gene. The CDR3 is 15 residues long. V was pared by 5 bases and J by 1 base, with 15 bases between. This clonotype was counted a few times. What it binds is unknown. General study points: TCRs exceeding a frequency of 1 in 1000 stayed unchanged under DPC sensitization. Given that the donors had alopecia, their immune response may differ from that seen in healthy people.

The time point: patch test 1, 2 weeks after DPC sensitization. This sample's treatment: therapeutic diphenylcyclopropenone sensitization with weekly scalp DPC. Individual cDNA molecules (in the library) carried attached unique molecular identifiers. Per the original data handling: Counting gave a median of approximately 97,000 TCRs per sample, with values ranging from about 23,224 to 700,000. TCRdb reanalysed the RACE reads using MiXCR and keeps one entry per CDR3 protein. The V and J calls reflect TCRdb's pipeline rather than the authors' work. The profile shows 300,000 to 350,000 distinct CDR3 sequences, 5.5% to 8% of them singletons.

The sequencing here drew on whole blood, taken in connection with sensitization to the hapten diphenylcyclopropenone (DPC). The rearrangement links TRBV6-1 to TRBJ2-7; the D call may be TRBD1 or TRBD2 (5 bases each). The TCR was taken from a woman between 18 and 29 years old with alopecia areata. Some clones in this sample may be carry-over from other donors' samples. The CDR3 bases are TGTGCCAGCAGTTTATCCGGGACGACTTCCTACGAGCAGTACTTC. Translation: CASSLSGTTSYEQYF.